The present T cell receptor beta chain was sequenced within a study of blood T cell repertoires in COVID-19. Study context: The United States, Italy and Spain provided the acute and convalescent COVID-19 samples. The analysed material was cDNA or gDNA that came from T cells, B-cell-depleted T cells, or PBMCs.

Looked up from germline, CDR1 is LNHDA and CDR2 is SQIVND (reference sequence). The CDR3 runs 12 residues. The V end lost 3 bases, the J end lost 4 bases, and 5 bases lay between the germline ends. In the authors' workflow: Nucleated cell counts were estimated from reference gene primer amplification. Sequencing used immunoSEQ multiplex PCR; TCRdb keeps in-frame clones, though not all of them. Clone size and V and J calls were adopted from that table, with D and trimming inferred from the DNA. The sample shows under 55,000 clones, over 75% of them seen only once. The sample taken for sequencing was peripheral blood. The chain employs TRBV19 and TRBJ2-3; no reliable D call. This TCR was sampled from a human donor in a cohort sampled during active COVID-19. CDR3 protein: CASSISADTQYF. CDR3 DNA: TGTGCCAGTAGTATTTCAGCAGATACGCAGTATTTT.